Presented here are 4 T cell receptor beta chains from one specimen sequenced in a study of OX40 agonist ivuxolimab in advanced cancers. Only in-frame clones appear in the TCRdb table, and some are missing; sequencing was by immunoSEQ multiplex PCR. The table lists approximately 60,000 clones, 77% of them singletons. The sample in question was CD4+ or CD8+ T cells sorted from blood, obtained in a trial of the OX40 agonist ivuxolimab. The receptors originated from an adult with an advanced solid tumor such as melanoma, head and neck, liver or kidney cancer.

The chain links TRBV7-3 to TRBJ2-1; D gene unclear. Germline lookup yields CDR1 SGHTA and CDR2 FQGTGA. V was clipped by 3 bases and J by 8 bases, with 11 bases between them. CDR3 length: 13 amino acids. The CDR3 DNA reads as TGTGCCAGCAGCTTCGGTCCTGGGGATGAGCAGTTCTTC. The encoded protein is CASSFGPGDEQFF. The entire variable domain, with the rest obtained from reference TRBV7-3 and TRBJ2-1, is as follows: GAGVSQTPSNKVTEKGKYVELRCDPISGHTALYWYRQSLGQGPEFLIYFQGTGAADDSGLPNDRFFAVRPEGSVSTLKIQRTERGDSAVYLCASSFGPGDEQFFGPGTRLTVL.

The gene calls are TRBV7-9 and TRBJ2-1; D is ambiguous. The CDR3 loop spans 14 amino acids. Trimming shortened V by 8 bases and J by 0 bases, and 11 bases separated the two germline ends. In germline, CDR1 is SEHNR, CDR2 FQNEAQ (reference sequence). CDR3 region: CASRSRLSYNEQFF. The CDR3 DNA reads as TGTGCCAGCCGAAGCAGACTCTCCTACAATGAGCAGTTCTTC.

The V call is TRBV30, the J call TRBJ1-1; D is unclear. The CDR3 is made up of 13 amino acids. V lost 0 bases, J lost 5 bases, and 10 bases lay in between. Germline CDR1 reads GTSNPN; CDR2 reads SVGIG (reference sequence). The CDR3 sequence: CAWSVIGNTEAFF. The CDR3 nucleotides are TGTGCCTGGAGTGTCATAGGGAATACTGAAGCTTTCTTT.

The chain carries TRBV6-6 and TRBJ1-6; 9 nucleotides line up with TRBD1. The CDR3 is 15 residues long. Germline CDR1 and CDR2: MNHNY and SVGAGI (reference sequence). V shed 5 bases, J shed 10 bases, and the junction held 9 bases outside the gene matches. The CDR3 DNA is TGTGCCAGCAGTCTCCCGGGACAGGGAGACTCACCCCTCCACTTT. This translates into CASSLPGQGDSPLHF.